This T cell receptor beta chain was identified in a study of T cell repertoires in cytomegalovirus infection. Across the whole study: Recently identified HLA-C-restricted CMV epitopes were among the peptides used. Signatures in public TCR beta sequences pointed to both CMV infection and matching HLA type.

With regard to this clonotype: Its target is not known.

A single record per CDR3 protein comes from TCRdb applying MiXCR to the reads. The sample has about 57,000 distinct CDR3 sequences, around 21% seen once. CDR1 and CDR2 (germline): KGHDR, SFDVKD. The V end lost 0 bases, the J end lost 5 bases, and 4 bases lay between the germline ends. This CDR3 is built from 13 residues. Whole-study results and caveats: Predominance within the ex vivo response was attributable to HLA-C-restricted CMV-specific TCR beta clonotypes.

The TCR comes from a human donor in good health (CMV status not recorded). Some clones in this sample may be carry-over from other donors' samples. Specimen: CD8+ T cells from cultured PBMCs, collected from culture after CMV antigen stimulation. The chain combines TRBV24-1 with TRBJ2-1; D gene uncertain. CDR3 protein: CATSDLGDNEQFF. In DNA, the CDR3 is TGTGCCACCAGTGATTTGGGGGACAATGAGCAGTTCTTC.